The entry below gives a single T cell receptor beta chain sequence along with its context. The antigen is not known. This entry is derived from a study of CD8 T cells in ankylosing spondylitis. The CDR3 length is 16 residues. Germline V gene sequence: CDR1 DFQATT, CDR2 SNEGSKA (reference sequence). Trimming took off 4 bases at V and 3 bases at J, with 22 bases between the two ends. TCRdb re-analysed the 5' RACE reads in MiXCR, keeping a single row per CDR3 protein. There are hundreds of thousands of distinct CDR3 sequences in the sample; roughly 25% occur only once, and over 0.8% lies in the top ten. Points from the study as a whole: A subset of motif variants has previously been described in the synovial fluid and blood of reactive arthritis. There was a TCR beta motif, made of several highly homologous variants, that appeared characteristic of ankylosing spondylitis blood.

The chain couples TRBV20-1 to TRBJ2-7; D possibly corresponds to TRBD2 (7 bases). The sequence was collected from a male donor with ankylosing spondylitis. Sequencing input: blood, either unsorted or a sorted T cell fraction (not recorded which). CDR3 in amino acids: CSATRRGRASYYEQYF. In DNA form, the CDR3 reads TGCAGTGCTACCAGGCGGGGGCGGGCGTCCTACTACGAGCAGTACTTC.